This T cell receptor beta chain was identified in a study of CD8+ T cells in alopecia areata. Whole-study results and caveats: Sharing of TCR sequences between patients (possibly for HLA-related reasons) was less clear than in mice.

The sequencing template was cDNA reverse transcribed from extracted RNA. The protocol was immunoSEQ multiplex PCR, while the TCRdb copy is restricted to in-frame clones and leaves out a portion. The table has about 270,000 clones, over 45% seen once. Treatment indicated: oral pan-JAK inhibitor, 5-10 mg twice daily. Punch biopsies of lesional scalp, plus peripheral blood, were taken from alopecia areata patients. Comments on this clone: What it binds is unknown. The same CDR3 is also encoded by other DNA sequences in this sample.

The input for sequencing was CD4+ T cells sorted from blood, taken around week 53, from a patient treated with tofacitinib. The source is a human donor with alopecia areata.

The CDR3 nucleotides are TGCGCCAGCAGCTTGGTCGGGAACGAGCAGTACTTC. This encodes CASSLVGNEQYF. This rearrangement joins TRBV5-1 to TRBJ2-7, with TRBD2 as a possible D gene (5 bases). The CDR3 length is 12 residues. The V end was cut by 0 bases, the J end by 5 bases, with 6 bases between. Germline V gene data show CDR1 as SGHRS and CDR2 as YFSETQ.